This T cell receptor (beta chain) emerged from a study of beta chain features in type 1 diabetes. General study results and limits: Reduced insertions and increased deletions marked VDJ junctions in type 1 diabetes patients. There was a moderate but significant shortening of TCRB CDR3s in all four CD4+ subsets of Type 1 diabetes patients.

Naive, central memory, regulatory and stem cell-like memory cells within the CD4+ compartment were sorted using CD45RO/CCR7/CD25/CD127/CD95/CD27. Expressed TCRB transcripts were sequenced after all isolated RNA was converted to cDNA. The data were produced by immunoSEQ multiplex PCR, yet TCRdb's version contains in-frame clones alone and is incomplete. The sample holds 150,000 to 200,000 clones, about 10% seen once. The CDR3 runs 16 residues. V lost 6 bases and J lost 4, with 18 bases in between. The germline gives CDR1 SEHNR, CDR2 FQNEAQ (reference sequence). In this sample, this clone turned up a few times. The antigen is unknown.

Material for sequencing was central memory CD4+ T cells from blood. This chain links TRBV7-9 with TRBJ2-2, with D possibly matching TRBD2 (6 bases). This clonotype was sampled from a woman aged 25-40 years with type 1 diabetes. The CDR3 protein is CASRPTTSGVTGELFF. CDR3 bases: TGTGCCAGCAGACCAACGACGTCGGGAGTCACCGGGGAGCTGTTTTTT.